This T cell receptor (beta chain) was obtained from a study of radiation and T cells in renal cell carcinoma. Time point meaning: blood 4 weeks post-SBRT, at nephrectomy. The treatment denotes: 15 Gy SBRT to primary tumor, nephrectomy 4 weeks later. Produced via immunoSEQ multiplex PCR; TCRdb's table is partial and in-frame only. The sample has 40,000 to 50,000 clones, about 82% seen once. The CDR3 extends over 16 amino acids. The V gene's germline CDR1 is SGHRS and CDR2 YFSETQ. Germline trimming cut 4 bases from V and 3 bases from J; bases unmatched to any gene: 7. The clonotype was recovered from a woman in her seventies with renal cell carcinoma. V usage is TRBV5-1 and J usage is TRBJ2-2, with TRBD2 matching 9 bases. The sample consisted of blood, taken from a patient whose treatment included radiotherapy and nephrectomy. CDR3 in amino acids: CASSIGSSGDTGELFF. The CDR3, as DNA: TGCGCCAGCAGCATTGGGTCTAGCGGGGACACCGGGGAGCTGTTTTTT. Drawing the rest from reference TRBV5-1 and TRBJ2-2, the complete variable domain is KAGVTQTPRYLIKTRGQQVTLSCSPISGHRSVSWYQQTPGQGLQFLFEYFSETQRNKGNFPGRFSGRQFSNSRSEMNVSTLELGDSALYLCASSIGSSGDTGELFFGEGSRLTVL.